Listed here are 29 T cell receptor beta chains from one sample, sequenced in a study of T-cell memory formation after mild COVID-19. MiXCR was run by TCRdb on the 5' RACE reads, yielding one entry per CDR3 protein. The sample includes hundreds of thousands of distinct CDR3 sequences, 25% to 30% of them seen just once. The sequencing sample was made of PBMCs or a T cell subset sorted from them (not recorded which). The receptor source for this set is an adult woman who had mild COVID-19 (a few samples of this study predate the infection). Cell type and time point are not known.

The chain employs TRBV27 and TRBJ1-2, with a weak D call TRBD1 (5 bases). Trimming took 2 bases from V and 6 from J, leaving 13 bases between them. The germline V gene encodes CDR1 MNHEY and CDR2 SMNVEV (reference sequence). The CDR3 covers 14 residues. The CDR3 region is CASSLRGASHGYTF. The CDR3 DNA reads TGTGCCAGCAGTTTAAGAGGGGCGTCTCATGGCTACACCTTC.

This clonotype was seen a few times. V gene TRBV6-6 combines with J gene TRBJ1-3; D ambiguous. V lost 2 bases and J lost 0, with 11 bases in between. Germline CDR1 is MNHNY and CDR2 is SVGAGI (reference sequence). The CDR3 runs 16 residues. In DNA form, the CDR3 reads TGTGCCAGCAGTTACGGAAGGAGCAGCTCTGGAAACACCATATATTTT. Amino acids: CASSYGRSSSGNTIYF.

The chain recombines TRBV12-3 or TRBV12-4 with TRBJ2-7; D not certain. V was shortened by 3 bases and J by 6 bases, with 12 bases between the two germline ends. The CDR3 runs to 13 residues. The CDR3 protein is CASSFEHQAEQYF. CDR3 nucleotides: TGTGCCAGCAGTTTTGAGCATCAAGCCGAGCAGTACTTC.

V usage is TRBV6-6 and J usage is TRBJ2-2; 9 nucleotides line up with TRBD2. With 0 bases clipped from V and 6 bases from J, the junction kept 17 bases outside the gene matches. This CDR3 spans 20 amino acids. CDR1 and CDR2 (germline): MNHNY, SVGAGI (reference sequence). CDR3 DNA: TGTGCCAGCAGTTACTCTTTAGGGGGTAGTTCTAGCGGGATACCCGGGGAGCTGTTTTTT. Its translation: CASSYSLGGSSSGIPGELFF.

The chain links TRBV12-3 or TRBV12-4 to TRBJ2-1; a possible D gene is TRBD1 (5 bases). The ends were cut back, 6 bases at V and 4 bases at J, with 13 bases in the middle. There are 14 residues in the CDR3. CDR3 region: CASSRTTDYNEQFF. CDR3 nucleotides: TGTGCCAGCAGCCGAACGACAGATTACAATGAGCAGTTCTTC.

A single count supports this clonotype. Sequence at one end of the junction differs from germline and may be a read error. The chain employs TRBV7-7 and TRBJ2-5; a possible D gene is TRBD2 (5 bases). Germline V gene lookup returns CDR1 SSHAT and CDR2 FNYEAQ (reference sequence). The CDR3 totals 15 residues. The DNA of the CDR3 is TGTGCTAGCAGCTTACGCCATGAGGGCAGGGAGACCCAGTACTTC. This codes for CASSLRHEGRETQYF.

This rearrangement joins TRBV7-9 to TRBJ2-7; 10 nucleotides agree with TRBD1. In germline, CDR1 is SEHNR, CDR2 FQNEAQ (reference sequence). Germline trimming cut 4 bases from V and 0 bases from J; bases unmatched to any gene: 6. The CDR3 spans 16 residues. The CDR3 loop reads CASSSGTGASSYEQYF. CDR3 bases: TGTGCCAGCAGCTCCGGGACAGGGGCGAGCTCCTACGAGCAGTACTTC.

This clonotype has only a few counts. CDR3 loop: CASSPGGLAGSTGELFF. In DNA form, the CDR3 reads TGCGCCAGCAGCCCGGGGGGACTAGCGGGGTCCACCGGGGAGCTGTTTTTT. The chain has TRBV5-1 and TRBJ2-2; TRBD2 agrees at 13 bases. The germline V gene has CDR1 SGHRS and CDR2 YFSETQ. With 4 bases clipped from V and 4 bases from J, the junction kept 7 bases outside the gene matches. This CDR3 has 17 residues.

V is TRBV29-1 and J is TRBJ2-7; D ambiguous. V lost 0 bases and J lost 3, with 6 bases in between. The CDR3 spans 12 residues. The germline CDR1 and CDR2 sequences are SQVTM and ANQGSEA. CDR3 in DNA: TGCAGCGTTGAAGATGTGGACTACGAGCAGTACTTC. Translation gives CSVEDVDYEQYF.

The chain employs TRBV20-1 and TRBJ1-1; the D gene is possibly TRBD1 (6 bases). The length of the CDR3 is 14 residues. Trimming stripped 2 bases from V and 5 bases from J, with 15 bases between. CDR1 and CDR2 from the germline V gene are DFQATT and SNEGSKA (reference sequence). The chain's CDR3 is CSARSRGRGTEAFF. CDR3 bases: TGCAGTGCTAGAAGTAGGGGGAGGGGGACTGAAGCTTTCTTT.

This clonotype appeared a few times. The chain combines TRBV24-1 with TRBJ2-2; TRBD1 might be the D (5 bases). V lost 1 base and J 6 bases, leaving 11 bases between the germline ends. The CDR3 extends over 15 amino acids. Germline CDR1 reads KGHDR; CDR2 reads SFDVKD. The CDR3 loop reads CATSDFGRAPGELFF. Here the CDR3 DNA reads TGTGCCACCAGTGATTTCGGCAGGGCCCCCGGGGAGCTGTTTTTT.

The gene calls are TRBV20-1 and TRBJ2-1; 9 bases map to TRBD2. With V trimmed by 0 bases and J by 0 bases, 6 bases remained unmatched. Germline V gives CDR1 DFQATT, CDR2 SNEGSKA (reference sequence). CDR3 length equals 17 residues. CDR3 loop: CSARDLDSGSSYNEQFF. CDR3 DNA sequence: TGCAGTGCTAGAGATCTCGATAGCGGGAGCTCCTACAATGAGCAGTTCTTC.

This clonotype has only a few counts. The V call is TRBV3-1, the J call TRBJ2-1; 13 nucleotides match TRBD2. This CDR3 contains 14 residues. CDR1 is LGHDT, CDR2 YNNKEL, per germline (reference sequence). The trim removed 4 bases at V and 7 bases at J, leaving 1 base unmatched. The CDR3 sequence is CASSRTSGGNEQFF. CDR3 bases: TGTGCCAGCAGCCGGACTAGCGGGGGAAATGAGCAGTTCTTC.

This clonotype was picked up a small number of times. The chain recombines TRBV6-5 with TRBJ2-7, with 8 positions matching TRBD1. V shed 7 bases and J 2 bases; nucleotides not matched to a gene: 4. The CDR3 extends over 13 amino acids. The V gene's germline CDR1 is MNHEY and CDR2 SVGAGI. The CDR3 DNA sequence: TGTGCCAGCACCCGACAGGGGACCTACGAGCAGTACTTC. Translating it yields CASTRQGTYEQYF.

The V and J genes are TRBV7-2 and TRBJ2-7; 7 bases match TRBD2. The CDR3 is 16 amino acids. V trimming: 4 bases; J trimming: 0 bases; junction bases outside the gene matches: 9. Per the germline V gene, CDR1 is SGHTA and CDR2 is FQGNSA. CDR3 DNA: TGTGCCAGCAGCTCAAAGACTAGCCGTAGCTCCTACGAGCAGTACTTC. Encoded protein: CASSSKTSRSSYEQYF.

The CDR3 DNA follows: TGCAGTGCTAGAGATTGGACGGCGCAGAACGTAGAGACCCAGTACTTC. This gives the protein CSARDWTAQNVETQYF. The genes are TRBV20-1 and TRBJ2-5, with D unresolved. The V end lost 0 bases, the J end lost 4 bases, and 18 bases lay between the germline ends. Looked up from germline, CDR1 is DFQATT and CDR2 is SNEGSKA (reference sequence). The CDR3 totals 16 residues.

This clonotype was detected only a few times. This sequence joins TRBV2 and TRBJ2-2; TRBD2 agrees at 12 bases. The germline CDR1 and CDR2 sequences are SNHLY and FYNNEI. This CDR3 spans 15 amino acids. J lost 4 bases, V lost 6 bases, and 3 bases had no gene match. The CDR3 is CASSRLAGVTGELFF. CDR3 nucleotide sequence: TGTGCCAGCAGCCGACTAGCGGGGGTCACCGGGGAGCTGTTTTTT.

The chain has TRBV6-5 and TRBJ2-7, with 12 bases fitting TRBD2. Germline V gives CDR1 MNHEY, CDR2 SVGAGI. J was trimmed by 6 bases and V by 6 bases; bases with no gene match: 12. This CDR3 comprises 16 residues. CDR3: CASRNRLAGAKGEQYF. For the CDR3, the DNA is TGTGCCAGCAGGAACCGACTAGCGGGGGCAAAGGGCGAGCAGTACTTC.

This clonotype has just a few counts. The V gene is TRBV6-6, the J gene TRBJ1-1; TRBD1 might be the D (5 bases). From germline, CDR1 is MNHNY and CDR2 SVGAGI (reference sequence). Trimming took 4 bases from V and 3 from J, leaving 15 bases between them. The CDR3 is 15 residues long. As DNA, the CDR3 is TGTGCCAGCAGTTGGGGCAGGCCTGGAGACACTGAAGCTTTCTTT. It is translated as CASSWGRPGDTEAFF.

This clonotype was found a few times. The V gene is TRBV6-2 or TRBV6-3, the J gene TRBJ2-1; TRBD2 is a possible D gene (6 bases). The V end was cut by 5 bases, the J end by 6 bases, with 26 bases between. Germline V CDR1 and CDR2: MNHEY, SVGEGT. The CDR3 loop spans 18 amino acids. The DNA of the CDR3 is TGTGCCAGCAGTAGCCTCTGGGTAGCGGTTCGGGGGTCCAATGAGCAGTTCTTC. Translation gives CASSSLWVAVRGSNEQFF.

The table lists this clonotype with a few counts. This chain uses TRBV2 with TRBJ2-1, with a weak D call TRBD1 (6 bases). There are 14 residues in the CDR3. Germline V lookup: CDR1 SNHLY, CDR2 FYNNEI. Trimming pared 7 bases from V and 8 bases from J, leaving 18 bases between. CDR3 bases: TGTGCCAGCAAGAGGCAGCTCGCAGGGGATGAGCAGTTCTTC. This gives the protein CASKRQLAGDEQFF.

This clonotype was recorded a few times. The chain links TRBV10-3 to TRBJ2-1; 14 nucleotides match TRBD2. The CDR3 sequence is 17 residues long. After removal of 8 bases from V and 0 bases from J, the junction contained 6 bases not matched to a gene. Germline lookup yields CDR1 ENHRY and CDR2 SYGVKD. The CDR3: CAIGGTSGSGSYNEQFF. In DNA, the CDR3 is TGTGCCATCGGGGGGACTAGCGGGAGTGGCTCCTACAATGAGCAGTTCTTC.

The chain joins TRBV12-3 or TRBV12-4 to TRBJ1-2; D gene uncertain. The CDR3 length is 16 residues. V lost 6 bases to trimming and J lost 3 bases, with 20 bases between them. The CDR3 protein is CASSLTRLRQDYGYTF. The CDR3, as DNA: TGTGCCAGCAGCCTAACCCGACTGCGCCAGGACTATGGCTACACCTTC.

The CDR3 loop reads CAISMTGAREQFF. The CDR3 DNA follows: TGTGCCATCAGCATGACAGGGGCAAGGGAGCAGTTCTTC. J is TRBJ2-1 and V is TRBV10-3; 8 nucleotides line up with TRBD1. V lost 6 bases and J lost 10; bases outside the gene matches: 8. Germline V gene sequence: CDR1 ENHRY, CDR2 SYGVKD. The CDR3 extends over 13 amino acids.

This clonotype occurred once. V usage is TRBV19 and J usage is TRBJ2-5, with 8 bases aligning to TRBD1. The CDR3 has 14 residues. Germline V CDR1 and CDR2: LNHDA, SQIVND (reference sequence). V lost 4 bases, J lost 5 bases, and 6 bases stayed unmatched. The CDR3 bases are TGTGCCAGTAGTACGGCAGGGGGCATGGAGACCCAGTACTTC. Translating it yields CASSTAGGMETQYF.

This clonotype was seen a handful of times. The genes are TRBV6-6 and TRBJ2-1, with unresolved D. This CDR3 has 13 residues. Trimming removed 6 bases from V and 10 bases from J, with 16 bases in between. Germline CDR1 is MNHNY and CDR2 is SVGAGI (reference sequence). The CDR3 reads CASRAREDGEQFF. DNA for the CDR3: TGTGCCAGCAGAGCTCGAGAGGATGGGGAGCAGTTCTTC.

In this sample, this clonotype turned up a few times. The gene calls are TRBV7-2 and TRBJ1-1; D remains unclear. Trimming left V 6 bases short and J 9 bases short, with 14 bases between. The CDR3 is 12 amino acids. Germline CDR1 SGHTA, CDR2 FQGNSA. CDR3 region: CASSPDLLKAFF. The CDR3 coding sequence is TGTGCCAGCAGTCCCGACCTTCTTAAAGCTTTCTTT.

The chain links TRBV7-6 to TRBJ2-7; TRBD1 matches 7 bases. Trimming cost V 5 bases and J 0 bases; bases outside gene matches: 7. Germline CDR1 and CDR2: SGHVS and FNYEAQ. This CDR3 has 15 amino acids. DNA of the CDR3: TGTGCCAGCAGCGGCGAGAGGGACAGCTCCTACGAGCAGTACTTC. Translation: CASSGERDSSYEQYF.

The chain employs TRBV7-3 and TRBJ2-1, with 8 bases lining up with TRBD2. The ends lost 5 bases at V and 4 bases at J; junction bases unmatched: 10. The CDR3 is 16 residues long. In germline, CDR1 is SGHTA, CDR2 FQGTGA. The CDR3 DNA sequence: TGTGCCAGCAGCCGAGCCTCGGCGGGAGGATACAATGAGCAGTTCTTC. Encoded protein: CASSRASAGGYNEQFF.